These 27 T cell receptor beta chains originate from one sample sequenced in a study of blood T cell repertoires in COVID-19. Using immunoSEQ multiplex PCR, the repertoire was profiled, and TCRdb retains in-frame clones only, with some absent. Of roughly 56,000 clones listed, over 75% were seen once; the top ten hold 5.5% to 7.5%. Sequenced: peripheral blood. The origin of the receptors is a man aged 50 or older with active COVID-19.

The V gene is TRBV7-6, the J gene TRBJ1-6; 8 nucleotides line up with TRBD1. Trimming at V came to 5 bases and at J to 9 bases, leaving 12 bases not matched to a gene. The germline V gene encodes CDR1 SGHVS and CDR2 FNYEAQ. The CDR3 runs 16 residues. CDR3 sequence (DNA): TGTGCCAGCAGCCAGCGGTCAGGGGGCATGATTTCACCCCTCCACTTT. Its translation: CASSQRSGGMISPLHF. The full variable domain, its missing parts supplied by reference TRBV7-6 and TRBJ1-6, is GAGVSQSPRYKVTKRGQDVALRCDPISGHVSLYWYRQALGQGPEFLTYFNYEAQQDKSGLPNDRFSAERPEGSISTLTIQRTEQRDSAMYRCASSQRSGGMISPLHFGNGTRLTVT.

V and J are TRBV5-6 and TRBJ1-2; no clear D. V dropped 5 bases and J dropped 3 bases, with 11 bases sitting between them. The germline CDR1 and CDR2 sequences are SGHDT and YYEEEE. This CDR3 contains 13 residues. The CDR3 is CASRPWADYGYTF. The CDR3 DNA is TGTGCCAGCAGGCCCTGGGCTGACTATGGCTACACCTTC.

The genes are TRBV6-5 and TRBJ1-1, with no clear D. The CDR3 covers 11 residues. With 8 bases removed from V and 4 bases from J, the gap between germline ends came to 8 bases. Germline V gene lookup returns CDR1 MNHEY and CDR2 SVGAGI. The CDR3 sequence: CASLRGTEAFF. The CDR3 DNA reads as TGTGCCAGCCTCCGGGGCACTGAAGCTTTCTTT.

This chain connects TRBV5-6 to TRBJ2-5; D is undetermined. Germline V CDR1 and CDR2: SGHDT, YYEEEE. V gave up 0 bases and J gave up 5 bases, with 8 bases separating them. This CDR3 is 13 amino acids long. DNA for the CDR3: TGTGCCAGCAGCTTGGGTTCTCGTGAGACCCAGTACTTC. Its translation: CASSLGSRETQYF.

This clone is a singleton in its sample. The chain is built from TRBV6-6 and TRBJ2-1; D perhaps matches TRBD2 (6 bases). Germline V CDR1 and CDR2: MNHNY, SVGAGI (reference sequence). Between the trimmed V and J ends, which lost 6 bases and 1 base, there was a span of 13 bases. This CDR3 has 15 amino acids. The CDR3 is CASSSLARSYNEQFF. The CDR3 nucleotides are TGTGCCAGCAGCTCCCTAGCGCGGTCCTACAATGAGCAGTTCTTC.

This clone was picked up one time. The chain uses TRBV4-2 and TRBJ2-7; 8 bases line up with TRBD2. Trimming removed 6 bases from V and 2 bases from J; junction bases left unmatched: 9. Per the germline V gene, CDR1 is LGHNA and CDR2 is YNFKEQ. CDR3 length: 15 residues. The CDR3 loop reads CASSPTERGTYEQYF. The CDR3 region has the DNA TGTGCCAGCAGTCCGACGGAGCGGGGGACCTACGAGCAGTACTTC.

The chain employs TRBV29-1 and TRBJ2-4; D is undetermined. Germline assignment: CDR1 SQVTM and CDR2 ANQGSEA. V was trimmed by 3 bases and J by 1 base, leaving 10 bases between them. The CDR3 runs 14 residues. The CDR3: CSVEAGGAKNIQYF. The CDR3 nucleotides read TGCAGCGTTGAGGCAGGTGGGGCCAAAAACATTCAGTACTTC.

The rearrangement links TRBV13 to TRBJ1-5; tentative D call: TRBD1 (5 bases). Per the germline V gene, CDR1 is PRHDT and CDR2 is FYEKMQ (reference sequence). This CDR3 contains 13 residues. Trimming stripped 5 bases from V and 4 bases from J, with 9 bases between. The CDR3 coding sequence is TGTGCCAGCAGCCCTGGGGCAAATCAGCCCCAGCATTTT. This encodes CASSPGANQPQHF.

The rearrangement links TRBV5-1 to TRBJ2-1; D unclear. V dropped 4 bases and J dropped 5 bases, with 13 bases sitting between them. This CDR3 is 14 amino acids long. Germline CDR1 reads SGHRS; CDR2 reads YFSETQ. The CDR3 nucleotides read TGCGCCAGCAGCGGCCGACAAAGGAACAATGAGCAGTTCTTC. Amino acid sequence: CASSGRQRNNEQFF.

The rearrangement links TRBV23-1 to TRBJ2-7, with D possibly matching TRBD2 (6 bases). TRBV23-1 is treated as an ORF (open reading frame) with a function not yet certain. The length of the CDR3 is 12 residues. V dropped 2 bases and J dropped 5 bases, with 7 bases sitting between them. CDR3 DNA: TGCGCCAGCAGTCAAGGCGGGAACGAGCAGTACTTC. Amino acid sequence: CASSQGGNEQYF.

The chain couples TRBV19 to TRBJ2-5; D gene ambiguous. Germline values: CDR1 LNHDA, CDR2 SQIVND (reference sequence). This CDR3 is built from 14 residues. V was trimmed by 1 base and J by 2 bases, leaving 8 bases between them. CDR3 in DNA: TGTGCCAGTAGTATAGGTCCTACTCAAGAGACCCAGTACTTC. Protein product: CASSIGPTQETQYF.

The chain has TRBV5-6 and TRBJ2-7, with a tentative D call TRBD2 (6 bases). Trimming removed 0 bases at V and 2 bases at J, with 9 bases between. Germline V lookup: CDR1 SGHDT, CDR2 YYEEEE. This CDR3 contains 14 residues. This CDR3 reads CASSLALATYEQYF. CDR3 sequence (DNA): TGTGCCAGCAGCTTGGCACTAGCAACCTACGAGCAGTACTTC.

The J gene is TRBJ2-7, the V gene TRBV4-2; D remains unclear. CDR1 LGHNA and CDR2 YNFKEQ come from the germline V gene. This CDR3 region has 14 residues. Trimming removed 0 bases from V and 0 bases from J, with 6 bases in between. CDR3 in amino acids: CASSQDPSSYEQYF. The DNA of the CDR3 is TGTGCCAGCAGCCAAGATCCCAGCTCCTACGAGCAGTACTTC.

The chain links TRBV2 to TRBJ2-3; possibly TRBD2 for D (6 bases). This CDR3 is built from 16 residues. Per the germline V gene, CDR1 is SNHLY and CDR2 is FYNNEI. V gave up 6 bases and J gave up 2 bases, with 18 bases separating them. CDR3 protein: CASSDGGGGNTDTQYF. The CDR3 coding sequence is TGTGCCAGCAGCGACGGGGGTGGGGGAAACACAGATACGCAGTATTTT.

This sequence joins TRBV24-1 and TRBJ2-2; 10 nucleotides agree with TRBD1. Germline assignment: CDR1 KGHDR and CDR2 SFDVKD. The V and J ends lost 7 bases and 3 bases, in that order; junction bases with no gene match: 1. This CDR3 is built from 14 residues. The CDR3 DNA follows: TGTGCCACCAGGGGGACAGGGGACACCGGGGAGCTGTTTTTT. Its translation is CATRGTGDTGELFF.

The chain is built from TRBV5-1 and TRBJ2-1; D perhaps matches TRBD1 (6 bases). The CDR3 consists of 14 residues. CDR1 is SGHRS, CDR2 YFSETQ, per germline. V shed 1 base and J shed 7 bases, with 12 bases lying between them. CDR3: CASSLYPQGNEQFF. CDR3 bases: TGCGCCAGCAGCTTGTACCCACAGGGAAATGAGCAGTTCTTC.

The chain joins TRBV10-2 to TRBJ2-1; 10 nucleotides align to TRBD2. This CDR3 is 16 amino acids long. Trimming cost V 6 bases and J 3 bases; bases outside gene matches: 8. Germline V gives CDR1 WSHSY, CDR2 SAAADI. CDR3 sequence: CASSPLAGDGYNEQFF. DNA for the CDR3: TGCGCCAGCAGCCCGCTAGCGGGAGATGGCTACAATGAGCAGTTCTTC.

The chain is built from TRBV14 and TRBJ2-7; a weak D match, TRBD1 (6 bases). Per the germline V gene, CDR1 is SGHDN and CDR2 is FVKESK. CDR3 length: 16 amino acids. Trimming cost V 1 base and J 6 bases, with 19 bases left between them. The CDR3 region is CASSQAPQGFSGEQYF. CDR3 nucleotide sequence: TGTGCCAGCAGCCAAGCCCCCCAGGGGTTCTCTGGCGAGCAGTACTTC.

The chain combines TRBV3-1 (or the pseudogene TRBV3-2) with TRBJ2-4; 7 nucleotides match TRBD1. Germline CDR1 and CDR2: LGHDT and YNNKEL (reference sequence). V shed 4 bases, J shed 0 bases, and the junction held 24 bases outside the gene matches. The CDR3 totals 22 residues. The CDR3 loop reads CASSRLGPTGRLLYLAKNIQYF. CDR3 nucleotides: TGTGCCAGCAGCCGATTAGGCCCGACAGGGAGACTACTGTACCTAGCCAAAAACATTCAGTACTTC.

Comment on this clone: The junction shows a germline mismatch at one end, possibly a read error. CDR3 in DNA: TGTGCCAGCAGCTTGGGGCTAGCGGGGCGAGGGGAGAGCCAGTACTTC. Amino acids: CASSLGLAGRGESQYF. The chain combines TRBV5-8 with TRBJ2-5; TRBD2 matches 9 bases. The CDR3 has 16 residues. Germline CDR1 SGHTS, CDR2 YDEGEE.

This chain connects TRBV6-5 to TRBJ2-7; no clear D. Germline V gene sequence: CDR1 MNHEY, CDR2 SVGAGI. The CDR3 totals 15 residues. Trimming took off 0 bases at V and 2 bases at J, with 11 bases between the two ends. CDR3: CASSYSHGRPYEQYF. For the CDR3, the DNA is TGTGCCAGCAGTTACTCTCATGGCAGGCCCTACGAGCAGTACTTC.

The rearrangement joins TRBV18 to TRBJ1-6; the match to TRBD1 covers 12 bases. After removal of 3 bases from V and 7 bases from J, the junction contained 4 bases not matched to a gene. Per germline, CDR1 KGHSH and CDR2 LQKENI. The CDR3 contains 16 residues. The CDR3: CASSPGTGGWNSPLHF. The CDR3 nucleotides read TGTGCCAGCTCACCCGGGACAGGGGGCTGGAATTCACCCCTCCACTTT.

DNA of the CDR3: TGTGCCAGCCCTAGGGGCGGGGCTCGCGGGGAGCAGTTCTTC. Residues: CASPRGGARGEQFF. This chain joins TRBV19 and TRBJ2-1; TRBD2 might be the D (6 bases). This CDR3 spans 14 amino acids. V shed 9 bases and J shed 10 bases, with 22 bases lying between them. Germline CDR1 reads LNHDA; CDR2 reads SQIVND (reference sequence).

The rearrangement joins TRBV5-1 to TRBJ2-7, with 13 bases aligning to TRBD2. CDR1 is SGHRS and CDR2 is YFSETQ in the germline V gene. Trimming at V came to 2 bases and at J to 4 bases, leaving 6 bases not matched to a gene. This CDR3 has 16 amino acids. CDR3 sequence: CASSLGLAGVGYEQYF. The DNA for the CDR3 is TGCGCCAGCAGCTTAGGACTAGCGGGAGTGGGTTACGAGCAGTACTTC.

This clone was recorded only once. The chain combines TRBV5-5 with TRBJ2-3; no clear D gene. The CDR3 sequence is 18 residues long. Germline V gene data show CDR1 as SGHKS and CDR2 as YYEKEE (reference sequence). The germline V and J ends were trimmed by 4 bases and 3 bases, with 24 bases remaining between them. The chain's CDR3 is CASSVLGQATHITDTQYF. CDR3 bases: TGTGCCAGCAGCGTTTTGGGTCAGGCCACGCACATTACAGATACGCAGTATTTT.

V usage is TRBV29-1 and J usage is TRBJ1-1; tentatively, D is TRBD1 (5 bases). Looked up from germline, CDR1 is SQVTM and CDR2 is ANQGSEA. The CDR3 has 13 residues. V was trimmed by 4 bases and J by 5 bases, leaving 14 bases between them. The CDR3 DNA is TGCAGCGTTGTGAGGCCGGACATGACTGAAGCTTTCTTT. This codes for CSVVRPDMTEAFF.

The J gene is TRBJ2-6, the V gene TRBV10-3, with TRBD2 matching over 7 bases. The V and J ends lost 10 bases and 1 base, in that order; junction bases with no gene match: 13. This CDR3 is built from 17 residues. Germline V CDR1 and CDR2: ENHRY, SYGVKD. CDR3 nucleotide sequence: TGTGCCACCCTAGGCCTAGCGGCAACATCTGGGGCCAACGTCCTGACTTTC. Its protein is CATLGLAATSGANVLTF.